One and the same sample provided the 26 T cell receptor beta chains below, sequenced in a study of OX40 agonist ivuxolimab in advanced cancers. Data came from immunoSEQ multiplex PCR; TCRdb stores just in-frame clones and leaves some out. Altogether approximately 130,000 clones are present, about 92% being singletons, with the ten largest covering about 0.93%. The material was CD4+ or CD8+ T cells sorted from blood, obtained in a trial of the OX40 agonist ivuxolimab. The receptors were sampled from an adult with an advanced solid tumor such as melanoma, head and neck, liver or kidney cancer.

Written as DNA, the CDR3 is TGTGCCAGCAGCTTAGGACCCAACGAGCAGTACTTC. Translation: CASSLGPNEQYF. The rearrangement links TRBV11-3 to TRBJ2-5, with D hard to call. TRBJ2-7 explains the end of the DNA better; the J call may be wrong. The CDR3 consists of 12 residues. Germline CDR1 and CDR2: SGHNT and YENEEA.

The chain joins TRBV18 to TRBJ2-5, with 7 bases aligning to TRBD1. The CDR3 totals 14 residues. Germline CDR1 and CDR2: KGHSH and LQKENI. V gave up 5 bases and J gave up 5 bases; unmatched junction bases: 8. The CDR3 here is CASSSQGPPETQYF. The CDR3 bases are TGTGCCAGCTCATCACAGGGGCCCCCGGAGACCCAGTACTTC.

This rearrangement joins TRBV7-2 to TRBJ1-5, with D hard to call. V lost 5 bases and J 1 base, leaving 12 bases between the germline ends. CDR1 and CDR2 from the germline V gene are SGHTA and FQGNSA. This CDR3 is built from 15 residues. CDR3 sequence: CASSRGFMSNQPQHF. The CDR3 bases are TGTGCCAGCAGCCGAGGGTTTATGAGCAATCAGCCCCAGCATTTT.

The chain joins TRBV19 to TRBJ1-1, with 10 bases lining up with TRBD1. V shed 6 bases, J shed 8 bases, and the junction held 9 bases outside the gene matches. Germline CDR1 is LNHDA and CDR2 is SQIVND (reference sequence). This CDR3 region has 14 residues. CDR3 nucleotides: TGTGCCAGTAGGGTGGGACAGGGGCCTGGAGAAGCTTTCTTT. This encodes CASRVGQGPGEAFF.

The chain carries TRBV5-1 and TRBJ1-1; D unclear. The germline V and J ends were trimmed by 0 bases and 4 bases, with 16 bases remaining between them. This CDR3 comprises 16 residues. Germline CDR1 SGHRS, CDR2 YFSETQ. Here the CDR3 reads CASSLEGSPYGTEAFF. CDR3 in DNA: TGCGCCAGCAGCTTGGAAGGGTCCCCTTATGGCACTGAAGCTTTCTTT.

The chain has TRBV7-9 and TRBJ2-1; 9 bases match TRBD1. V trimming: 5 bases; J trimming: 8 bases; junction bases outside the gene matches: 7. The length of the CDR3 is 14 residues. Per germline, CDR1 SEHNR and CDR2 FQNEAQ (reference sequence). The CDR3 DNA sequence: TGTGCCAGCAGCCAGGGACAGGGTTGGGATGAGCAGTTCTTC. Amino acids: CASSQGQGWDEQFF.

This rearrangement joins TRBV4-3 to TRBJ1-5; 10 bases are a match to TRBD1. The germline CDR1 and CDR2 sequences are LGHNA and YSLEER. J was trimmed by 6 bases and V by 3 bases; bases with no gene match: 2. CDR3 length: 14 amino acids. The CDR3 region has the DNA TGCGCCAGCAGCCAGACAGGGGGCACTCAGCCCCAGCATTTT. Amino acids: CASSQTGGTQPQHF.

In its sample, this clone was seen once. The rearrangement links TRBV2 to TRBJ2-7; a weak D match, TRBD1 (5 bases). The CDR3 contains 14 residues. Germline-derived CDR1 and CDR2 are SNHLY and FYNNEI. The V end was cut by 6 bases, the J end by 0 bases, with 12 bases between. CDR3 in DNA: TGTGCCAGCAGGGAAAGGACACCCTCCTACGAGCAGTACTTC. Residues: CASRERTPSYEQYF.

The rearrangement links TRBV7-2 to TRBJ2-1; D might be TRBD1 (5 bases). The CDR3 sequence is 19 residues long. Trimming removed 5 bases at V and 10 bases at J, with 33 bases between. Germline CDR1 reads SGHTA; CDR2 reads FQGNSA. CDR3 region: CASSPGPALWHTPYREQFF. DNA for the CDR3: TGTGCCAGCAGCCCCGGCCCGGCCCTCTGGCATACCCCGTACAGGGAGCAGTTCTTC.

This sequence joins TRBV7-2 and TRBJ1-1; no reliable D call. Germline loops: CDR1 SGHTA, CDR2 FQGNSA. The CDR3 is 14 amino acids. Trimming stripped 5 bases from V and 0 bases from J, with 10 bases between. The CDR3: CASSPPVMNTEAFF. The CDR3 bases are TGTGCCAGCAGCCCCCCCGTTATGAACACTGAAGCTTTCTTT.

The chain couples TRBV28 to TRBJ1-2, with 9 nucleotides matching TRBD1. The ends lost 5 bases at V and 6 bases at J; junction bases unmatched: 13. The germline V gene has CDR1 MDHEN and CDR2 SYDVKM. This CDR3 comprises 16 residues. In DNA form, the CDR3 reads TGTGCCAGCAGTGGCCCTCCCGGGACAGGGAACAATGGCTACACCTTC. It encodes CASSGPPGTGNNGYTF.

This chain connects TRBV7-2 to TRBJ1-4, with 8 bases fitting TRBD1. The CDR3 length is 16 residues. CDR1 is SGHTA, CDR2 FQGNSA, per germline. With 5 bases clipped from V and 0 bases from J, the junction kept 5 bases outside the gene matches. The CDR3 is CASSPGQGSTNEKLFF. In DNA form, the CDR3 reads TGTGCCAGCAGCCCCGGACAGGGTTCAACTAATGAAAAACTGTTTTTT.

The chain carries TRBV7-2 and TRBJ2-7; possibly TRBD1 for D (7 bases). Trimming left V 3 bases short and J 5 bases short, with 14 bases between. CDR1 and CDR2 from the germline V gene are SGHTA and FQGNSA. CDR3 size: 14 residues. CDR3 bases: TGTGCCAGCAGCTTTGTCCAGGGGGAGGACGAGCAGTACTTC. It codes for CASSFVQGEDEQYF.

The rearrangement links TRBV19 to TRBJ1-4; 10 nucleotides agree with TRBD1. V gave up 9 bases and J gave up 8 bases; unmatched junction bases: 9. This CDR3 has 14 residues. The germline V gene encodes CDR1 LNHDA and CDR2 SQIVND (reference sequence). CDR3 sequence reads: CASATGTGEEKLFF. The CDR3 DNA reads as TGTGCCAGCGCTACTGGGACAGGGGAGGAAAAACTGTTTTTT.

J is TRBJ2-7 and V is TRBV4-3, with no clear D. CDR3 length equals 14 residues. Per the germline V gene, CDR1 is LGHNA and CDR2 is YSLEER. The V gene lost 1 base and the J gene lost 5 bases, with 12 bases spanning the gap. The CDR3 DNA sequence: TGCGCCAGCAGCCAAGTCCTGAGGAGAAACGAGCAGTACTTC. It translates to CASSQVLRRNEQYF.

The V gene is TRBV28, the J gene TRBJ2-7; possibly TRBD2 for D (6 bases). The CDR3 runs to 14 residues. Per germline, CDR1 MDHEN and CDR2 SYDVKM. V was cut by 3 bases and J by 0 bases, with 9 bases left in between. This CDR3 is CASSFGGASYEQYF. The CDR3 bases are TGTGCCAGCAGTTTTGGCGGGGCCTCCTACGAGCAGTACTTC.

The CDR3 DNA reads TGTGCCAGCAGCTTGGACAGCTCTGGGGCCAACGTCCTGACTTTC. Its translation is CASSLDSSGANVLTF. This rearrangement joins TRBV5-4 to TRBJ2-6; D is uncertain. CDR1 is SGHNT and CDR2 is YYREEE in the germline V gene (reference sequence). The CDR3 contains 15 residues. The ends were cut back, 0 bases at V and 0 bases at J, with 4 bases in the middle.

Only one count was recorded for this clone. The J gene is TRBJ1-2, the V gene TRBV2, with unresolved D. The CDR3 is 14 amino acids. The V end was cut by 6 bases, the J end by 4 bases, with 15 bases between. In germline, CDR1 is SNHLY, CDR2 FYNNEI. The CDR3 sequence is CASRAMDGIYGYTF. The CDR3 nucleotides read TGTGCCAGCAGAGCCATGGACGGAATCTATGGCTACACCTTC.

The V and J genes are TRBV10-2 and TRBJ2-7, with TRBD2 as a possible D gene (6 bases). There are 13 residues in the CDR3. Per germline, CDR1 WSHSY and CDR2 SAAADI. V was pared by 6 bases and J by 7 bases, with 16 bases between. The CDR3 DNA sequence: TGCGCCAGCAGAGTCTTCGGGGGAAGAGAGCAGTACTTC. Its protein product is CASRVFGGREQYF.

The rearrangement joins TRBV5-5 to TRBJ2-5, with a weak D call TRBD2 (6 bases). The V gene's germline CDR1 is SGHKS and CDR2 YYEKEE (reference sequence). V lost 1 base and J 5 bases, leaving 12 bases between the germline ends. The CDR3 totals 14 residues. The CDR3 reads CASSLLRGKETQYF. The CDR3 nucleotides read TGTGCCAGCAGCTTGCTTCGGGGGAAGGAGACCCAGTACTTC.

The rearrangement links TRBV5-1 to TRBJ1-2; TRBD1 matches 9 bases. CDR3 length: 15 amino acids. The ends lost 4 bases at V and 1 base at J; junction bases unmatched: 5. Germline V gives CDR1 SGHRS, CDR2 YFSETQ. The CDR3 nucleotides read TGCGCCAGCAGCCGGACAGGGGAATTTAACTATGGCTACACCTTC. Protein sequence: CASSRTGEFNYGYTF.

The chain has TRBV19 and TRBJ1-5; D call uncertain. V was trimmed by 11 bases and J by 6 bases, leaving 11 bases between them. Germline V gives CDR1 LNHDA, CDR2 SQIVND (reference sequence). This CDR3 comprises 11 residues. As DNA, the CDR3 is TGTGCCCCAAAGGCGAGTCAGCCCCAGCATTTT. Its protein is CAPKASQPQHF.

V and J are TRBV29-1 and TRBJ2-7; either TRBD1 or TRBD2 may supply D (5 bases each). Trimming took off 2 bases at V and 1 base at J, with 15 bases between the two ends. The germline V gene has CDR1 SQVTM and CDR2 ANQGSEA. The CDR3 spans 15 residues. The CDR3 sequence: CSVEYGGRESYEQYF. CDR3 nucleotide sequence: TGCAGCGTTGAATATGGTGGCAGGGAGTCCTACGAGCAGTACTTC.

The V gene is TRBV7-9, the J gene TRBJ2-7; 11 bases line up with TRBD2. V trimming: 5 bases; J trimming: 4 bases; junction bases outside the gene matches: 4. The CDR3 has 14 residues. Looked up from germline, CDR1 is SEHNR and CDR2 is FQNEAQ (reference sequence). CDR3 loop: CASSELAGVYEQYF. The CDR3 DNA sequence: TGTGCCAGCAGCGAACTAGCGGGAGTTTACGAGCAGTACTTC.

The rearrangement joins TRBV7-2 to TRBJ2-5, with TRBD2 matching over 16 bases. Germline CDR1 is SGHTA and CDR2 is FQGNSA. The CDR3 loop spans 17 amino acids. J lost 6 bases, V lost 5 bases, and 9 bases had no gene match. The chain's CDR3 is CASSPRGTSGGAKTQYF. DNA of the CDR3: TGTGCCAGCAGCCCTAGAGGGACTAGCGGGGGGGCAAAGACCCAGTACTTC.

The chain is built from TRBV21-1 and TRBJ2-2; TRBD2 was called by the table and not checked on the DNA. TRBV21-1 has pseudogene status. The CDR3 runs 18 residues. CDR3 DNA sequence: TGTGCCAGCAGCAATACGGCAGCCGGGACTAGAGGTTCCGGGGAGCTGTTTTTT. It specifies CASSNTAAGTRGSGELFF.